This T cell receptor (beta chain) was found in a study of T-cell reconstitution after alpha-beta-depleted transplantation in children (TCRdb year 2016). For the study in its entirety: Using TCR repertoire profiling, the study quantitatively followed how T-cell immune reconstitution unfolded in children after TCRalphabeta/CD19-depleted allogeneic hematopoietic cell transplantation.

Including cysteine and phenylalanine, the CDR3 has 15 amino acids. Left in the record is the CDR3 DNA by itself, 45 bases read in frame from the first base. The germline V end is reduced by 7 bases and the J end by 5 bases; junction bases left unmatched: 12. CDR1 and CDR2 are read off the germline V gene (reference sequence) as SEHNR and FQNEAQ. Library prep was done by PCR. The sequencer was an Illumina HiSeq 2500. TCR libraries were prepared with molecular barcoding, using unique molecular identifiers to normalize TCRbeta repertoire quantification. The raw public reads went through TCRdb reprocessing: fastp at Q25, MiXCR clone calling, in-frame beta chains kept. Each CDR3 protein gets just one entry, which takes the most common genes and DNA from the rows behind it. This sample has about 610,000 distinct CDR3 sequences in its table, and about 11% of those were observed once. Of the sample, about 4.3% falls within the top ten clones.

Regarding this clonotype: No cognate antigen has been identified for it. Base qualities are not recorded, but no much larger clone differs from it by a single base.

This specimen was PBMCs from the stem cell graft donor, taken from the stem cell graft. The TCR comes from a human donor who donated a stem cell graft to a child with acute myeloid leukemia. This sequence uses TRBV7-9 and TRBJ2-3; 7 bases in the middle match TRBD2. In nucleotide form, the sequence is TGTGCCAGCACCTCTCTAGTGGGAGGGAAAGATACGCAGTATTTT. It encodes CASTSLVGGKDTQYF.